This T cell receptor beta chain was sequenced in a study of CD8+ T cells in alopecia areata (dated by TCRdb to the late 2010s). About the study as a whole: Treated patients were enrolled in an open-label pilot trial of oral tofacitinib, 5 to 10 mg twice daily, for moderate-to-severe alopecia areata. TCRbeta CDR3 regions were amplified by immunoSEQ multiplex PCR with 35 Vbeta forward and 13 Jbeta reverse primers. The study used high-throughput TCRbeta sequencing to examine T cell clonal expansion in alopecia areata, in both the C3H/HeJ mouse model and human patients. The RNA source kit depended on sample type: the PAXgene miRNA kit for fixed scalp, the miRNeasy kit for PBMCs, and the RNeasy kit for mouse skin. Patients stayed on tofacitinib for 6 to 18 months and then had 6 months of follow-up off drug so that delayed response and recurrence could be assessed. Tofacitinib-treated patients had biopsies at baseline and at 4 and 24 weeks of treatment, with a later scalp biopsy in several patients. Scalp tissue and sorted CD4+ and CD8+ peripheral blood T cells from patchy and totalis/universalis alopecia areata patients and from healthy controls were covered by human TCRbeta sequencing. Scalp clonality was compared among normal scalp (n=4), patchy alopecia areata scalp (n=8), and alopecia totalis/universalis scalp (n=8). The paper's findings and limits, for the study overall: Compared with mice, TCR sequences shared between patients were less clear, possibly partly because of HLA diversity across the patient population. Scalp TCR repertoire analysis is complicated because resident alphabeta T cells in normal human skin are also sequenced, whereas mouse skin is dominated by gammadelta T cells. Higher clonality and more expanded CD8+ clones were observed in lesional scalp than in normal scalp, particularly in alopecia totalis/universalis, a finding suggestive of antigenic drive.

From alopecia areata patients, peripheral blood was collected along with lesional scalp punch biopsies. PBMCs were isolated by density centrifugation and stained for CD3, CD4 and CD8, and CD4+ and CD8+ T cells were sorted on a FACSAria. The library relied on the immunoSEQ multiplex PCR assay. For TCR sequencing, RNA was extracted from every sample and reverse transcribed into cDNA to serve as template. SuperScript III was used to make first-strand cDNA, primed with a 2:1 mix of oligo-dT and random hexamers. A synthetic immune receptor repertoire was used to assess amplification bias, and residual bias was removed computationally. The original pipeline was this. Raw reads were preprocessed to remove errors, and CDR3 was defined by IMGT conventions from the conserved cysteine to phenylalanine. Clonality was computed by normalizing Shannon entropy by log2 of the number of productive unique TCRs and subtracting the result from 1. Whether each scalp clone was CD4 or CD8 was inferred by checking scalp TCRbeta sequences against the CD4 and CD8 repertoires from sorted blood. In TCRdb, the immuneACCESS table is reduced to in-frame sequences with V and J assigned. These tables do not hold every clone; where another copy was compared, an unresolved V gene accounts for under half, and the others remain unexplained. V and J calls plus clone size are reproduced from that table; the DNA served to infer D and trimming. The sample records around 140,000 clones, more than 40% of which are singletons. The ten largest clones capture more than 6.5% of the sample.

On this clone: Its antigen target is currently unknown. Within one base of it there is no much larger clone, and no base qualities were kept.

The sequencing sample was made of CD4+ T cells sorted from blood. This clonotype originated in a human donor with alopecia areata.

The CDR3 here reads CSVEPTGRWAFF. The bases read TGCAGCGTTGAACCGACAGGGAGGTGGGCTTTCTTT. The chain is made from TRBV29-1 and TRBJ1-1; TRBD1 fits 7 bases in the junction. The CDR3 has 12 amino acids, counting the end cysteine and phenylalanine. Only the CDR3 DNA stays, 36 bases, in frame from base 1. Trimming takes 2 bases off V and 11 bases off J; junction bases not matched to a gene: 8. Reading the germline V gene gives CDR1 SQVTM and CDR2 ANQGSEA. The entire variable domain, with the stretches around the CDR3 drawn from the reference TRBV29-1 and TRBJ1-1 proteins, is SAVISQKPSRDICQRGTSLTIQCQVDSQVTMMFWYRQQPGQSLTLIATANQGSEATYESGFVIDKFPISRPNLTFSTLTVSNMSPEDSSIYLCSVEPTGRWAFFGQGTRLTVV.